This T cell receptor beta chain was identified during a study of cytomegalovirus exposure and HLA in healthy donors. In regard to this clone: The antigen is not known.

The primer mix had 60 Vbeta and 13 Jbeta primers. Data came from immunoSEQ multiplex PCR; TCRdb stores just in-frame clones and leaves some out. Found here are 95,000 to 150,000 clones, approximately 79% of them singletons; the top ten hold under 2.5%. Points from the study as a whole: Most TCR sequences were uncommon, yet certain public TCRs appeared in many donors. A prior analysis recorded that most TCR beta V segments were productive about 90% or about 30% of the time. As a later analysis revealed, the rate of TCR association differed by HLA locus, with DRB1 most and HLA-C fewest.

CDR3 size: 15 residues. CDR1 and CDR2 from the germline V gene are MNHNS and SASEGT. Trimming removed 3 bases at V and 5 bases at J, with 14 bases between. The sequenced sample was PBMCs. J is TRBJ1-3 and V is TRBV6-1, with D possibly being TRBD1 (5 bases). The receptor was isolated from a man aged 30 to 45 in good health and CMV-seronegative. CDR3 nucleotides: TGTGCCAGCAGTGACTGGGGCGGTAGGAGAAACACCATATATTTT. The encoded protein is CASSDWGGRRNTIYF.